The clone carrying this TCR beta chain appeared a few times. The data were taken from a study of blood T cell repertoires in COVID-19. Study context: PBMCs, B-cell-depleted T cells, or T cells were the source of the cDNA or gDNA that made up the material.

CDR1 and CDR2 (germline): SGHVS, FQNEAQ. The CDR3 loop spans 14 amino acids. Trimming shortened V by 7 bases and J by 10 bases, and 17 bases separated the two germline ends. Source study methods: Estimation of nucleated cell counts relied on the amplification of reference gene primers. Only in-frame clones appear in the TCRdb table, and some are missing; sequencing was by immunoSEQ multiplex PCR. V, J and clone size reflect that table, while D and trimming were determined from the DNA. The sample has 90,000 to 100,000 clones, roughly 87% seen once; the top ten hold around 18%. The TCR was taken from a woman aged 60-70 years with COVID-19, enrolled during active disease. The V and J genes are TRBV7-8 and TRBJ1-6; maybe TRBD1 (5 bases). Sequencing input: peripheral blood. The CDR3, as DNA: TGTGCCAGCACCCTACTGCGAAGGGGCTCACCCCTCCACTTT. Residues: CASTLLRRGSPLHF.